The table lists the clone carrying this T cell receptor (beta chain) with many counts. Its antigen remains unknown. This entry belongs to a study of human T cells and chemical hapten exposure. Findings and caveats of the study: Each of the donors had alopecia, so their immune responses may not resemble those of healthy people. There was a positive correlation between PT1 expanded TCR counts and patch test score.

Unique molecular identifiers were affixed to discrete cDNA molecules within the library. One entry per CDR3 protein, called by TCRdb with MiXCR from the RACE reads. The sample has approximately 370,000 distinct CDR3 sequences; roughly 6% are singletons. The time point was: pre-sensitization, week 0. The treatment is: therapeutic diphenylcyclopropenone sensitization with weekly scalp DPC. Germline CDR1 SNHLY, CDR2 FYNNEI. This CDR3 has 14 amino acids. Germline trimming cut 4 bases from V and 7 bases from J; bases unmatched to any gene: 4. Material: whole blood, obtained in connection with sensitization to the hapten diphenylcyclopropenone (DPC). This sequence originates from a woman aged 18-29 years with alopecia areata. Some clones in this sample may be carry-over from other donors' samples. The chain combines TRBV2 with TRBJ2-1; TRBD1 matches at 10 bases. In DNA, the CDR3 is TGTGCCAGCAGTGGAAGGACAGGGGGGAATGAGCAGTTCTTC. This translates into CASSGRTGGNEQFF.